The entry below gives a single TCR beta chain sequence along with its context. Its antigen is unknown. These data come from a study of cytomegalovirus exposure and HLA in healthy donors. Study-level points and caveats: Most CMV-associated TCR beta chains were later found to appear HLA-restricted.

This PCR relied on a set of 60 Vbeta primers and 13 Jbeta primers. Assay used: immunoSEQ multiplex PCR; TCRdb lists only in-frame clones, some missing. The sample contains approximately 160,000 clones, around 68% of which appear only once. Those who donated were healthy bone marrow donors. Material: PBMCs. The TCR comes from a man between 45 and 60 years old in good health and CMV-seronegative.

CDR3 nucleotides: TGCGCCAGCAGCTTAGCAGCGGGGGGGCCGGGCACCGGGGAGCTGTTTTTT. Translating it yields CASSLAAGGPGTGELFF. The V call is TRBV5-1, the J call TRBJ2-2, with 10 bases fitting TRBD2. The CDR3 has 17 residues. J gave up 4 bases and V 2 bases, and 8 bases lay outside the gene matches. Germline CDR1 is SGHRS and CDR2 is YFSETQ.